This T cell receptor beta chain was recorded in a study of response to subunit inactivated influenza vaccine. TCRdb processed the RT-PCR reads anew with MiXCR; each CDR3 protein has one entry. The table records roughly 500,000 distinct CDR3 sequences, more than 15% of them present only once. This clonotype occurred many times. Sequenced material: CD4+ T cells sorted from PBMCs, taken 23 to 25 months after vaccination. The TCR sequence derives from a man aged 50-75 years who received an inactivated influenza vaccine.

CDR3 bases: TGTGCCAGCAGCGTGGGACTAGCGGGCACAGATACGCAGTATTTT. Translated, it gives CASSVGLAGTDTQYF. The rearrangement uses TRBV9 and TRBJ2-3; 11 nucleotides match TRBD2. The CDR3 length is 15 residues. Germline V lookup: CDR1 SGDLS, CDR2 YYNGEE. V lost 2 bases and J lost 1; bases outside the gene matches: 0.